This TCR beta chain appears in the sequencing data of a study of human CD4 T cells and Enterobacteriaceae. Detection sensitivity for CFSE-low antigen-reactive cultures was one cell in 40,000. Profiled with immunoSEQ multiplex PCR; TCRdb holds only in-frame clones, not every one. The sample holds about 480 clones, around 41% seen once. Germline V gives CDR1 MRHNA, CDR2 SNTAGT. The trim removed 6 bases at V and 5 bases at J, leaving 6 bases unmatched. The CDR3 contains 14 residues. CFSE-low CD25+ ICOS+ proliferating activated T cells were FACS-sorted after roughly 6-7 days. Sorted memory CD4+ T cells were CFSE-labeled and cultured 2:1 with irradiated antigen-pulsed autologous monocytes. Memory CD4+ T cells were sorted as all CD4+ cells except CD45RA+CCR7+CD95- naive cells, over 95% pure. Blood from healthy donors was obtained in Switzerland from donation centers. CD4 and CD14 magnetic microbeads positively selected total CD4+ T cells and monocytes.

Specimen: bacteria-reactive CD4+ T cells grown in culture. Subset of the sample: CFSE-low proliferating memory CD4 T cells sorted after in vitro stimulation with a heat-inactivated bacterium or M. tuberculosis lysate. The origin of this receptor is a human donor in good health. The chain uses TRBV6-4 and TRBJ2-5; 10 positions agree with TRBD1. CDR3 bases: TGTGCCAGCAGGACAGGGGGCGAGTGGGAGACCCAGTACTTC. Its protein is CASRTGGEWETQYF.